A selection of T cell receptor beta chains follows, all from one sample in a study of T cells after yellow fever vaccination. TCRdb processed the 5' RACE reads anew with MiXCR; each CDR3 protein has one entry. The sample holds 60,000 to 75,000 distinct CDR3 sequences; under 8% are singletons and the top ten take 30% to 45%. Sequences were derived from CD8+ T cells sorted from PBMCs, sampled approximately 40 days after the first yellow fever vaccination. The receptors were sampled from a young man who received the YFV17D yellow fever vaccine. CDR3s include the opening cysteine and the closing phenylalanine or tryptophan. Fields, in order: J gene, CDR3 length, D gene, V gene, clone size, CDR3 DNA, CDR3 protein. D genes are given only for firm matches. Expanded clones are given a class, and other clones once, few, many or no size at all.

TRBJ2-5 14 - TRBV28 few TGTGCCAGCAGTTTAAAGCTGGTGCAAGAGACCCAGTACTTC CASSLKLVQETQYF
TRBJ2-7 14 TRBD1 TRBV4-3 - TGCGCCAGCGCATCCGGGACAGGAGCCTACGAGCAGTACTTC CASASGTGAYEQYF
TRBJ2-2 11 - TRBV6-5 few TGTGCCAGCGGGAACACCGGGGAGCTGTTTTTT CASGNTGELFF
TRBJ2-5 15 - TRBV27 many TGTGCCAGCAGTTTATCGGACGCGAGTCGAGAGACCCAGTACTTC CASSLSDASRETQYF
TRBJ2-3 13 - TRBV20-1 many TGCAGTGCTACCAGGGAAAACACAGATACGCAGTATTTT CSATRENTDTQYF
TRBJ2-7 12 - TRBV12-3/TRBV12-4 many TGTGCCAGCAGCCAAAACCGCTACGAGCAGTACTTC CASSQNRYEQYF
TRBJ1-5 14 - TRBV7-6 many TGTGCCAGCAGCCCCTCCCCGAGGGATCAGCCCCAGCATTTT CASSPSPRDQPQHF
TRBJ1-1 13 TRBD1 TRBV5-6 - TGTGCCAGCAGCCTCGGGGACAGGGCGGCAGCTTTCTTT CASSLGDRAAAFF
TRBJ2-2 13 - TRBV7-3 many TGTGCCAGCAGCTCGAGGGGGGCGAGGGAGCTGTTTTTT CASSSRGARELFF
TRBJ2-3 15 - TRBV4-3 many TGCGCCAGCAGCCACACAGGAGCTAGCACAGATACGCAGTATTTT CASSHTGASTDTQYF
TRBJ2-1 17 TRBD2 TRBV12-3/TRBV12-4 many TGTGCCAGCAGTTTAGGGACTAGCGGGGGGGCTGTCCATGAGCAGTTCTTC CASSLGTSGGAVHEQFF
TRBJ1-1 14 - TRBV7-3 many TGTGCCAGCAGCCCTTGGGGATCAGGGACTGAAGCTTTCTTT CASSPWGSGTEAFF
TRBJ2-7 16 - TRBV2 many TGTGCCAGCAGTGAAGTGTCCGCGAAGACGGGGTACGAGCAGTACTTC CASSEVSAKTGYEQYF
TRBJ1-1 14 - TRBV6-2/TRBV6-3 many TGTGCCAGCAGTTTCTTTAACCGGGAGAATGAAGCTTTCTTT CASSFFNRENEAFF
TRBJ2-5 16 - TRBV27 few TGTGCCAGCACCCCGGCTGGGGGCAGTTCTAGTGAGACCCAGTACTTC CASTPAGGSSSETQYF
TRBJ2-4 16 - TRBV4-2 many TGTGCCAGCAGCCTGACCGGGCAAGGGGCAGGGGACATTCAGTACTTC CASSLTGQGAGDIQYF
TRBJ2-7 16 - TRBV23-1 few TGCGCCAGCATCCGCTGGGGCAAAATACTCCCCTACGAGCAGTACTTC CASIRWGKILPYEQYF
TRBJ2-1 14 - TRBV7-6 many TGTGCCAGCAGCTTAGCGGACGATTACAATGAGCAGTTCTTC CASSLADDYNEQFF
TRBJ1-1 15 - TRBV18 few TGTGCCAGCTCACCACCTCAGGGGAAGGACACTGAAGCTTTCTTT CASSPPQGKDTEAFF
TRBJ2-7 14 TRBD2 TRBV5-1 many TGCGCCAGCAGCCCTCCGGGACTAACCTACGAGCAGTACTTC CASSPPGLTYEQYF
TRBJ1-1 13 TRBD1 TRBV5-1 many TGCGCCAGCAGCTTCCAGGGGGCCGTTGAAGCTTTCTTT CASSFQGAVEAFF
TRBJ2-6 17 TRBD1 TRBV12-3/TRBV12-4 - TGTGCCAGCGCCTCGGACAGGGAAAGGGCGGGGGCCAACGTCCTGACTTTC CASASDRERAGANVLTF
TRBJ2-1 15 - TRBV3-1 many TGTGCCAGCAGCCAAGTACAGGTGTCCTACAATGAGCAGTTCTTC CASSQVQVSYNEQFF
TRBJ2-7 16 - TRBV3-1 few TGTGCCAGCAGCGCATCAACCGGGTCCTTAGGAGACGAGCAGTACTTC CASSASTGSLGDEQYF
TRBJ2-5 15 - TRBV7-2 many TGTGCCAGCAGCTTAGAACGGGATTTACAAGAGACCCAGTACTTC CASSLERDLQETQYF
TRBJ1-3 13 - TRBV20-1 many TGCAGTGCTAGAGATCCTCAAGGAAACACCATATATTTT CSARDPQGNTIYF
TRBJ2-7 15 - TRBV5-5 many TGTGCCAGCAGCCTAAACCGGGACTCAACCTACGAGCAGTACTTC CASSLNRDSTYEQYF
TRBJ1-3 17 - TRBV6-5 many TGTGCCAGCAGTTACTCGATGGCAGGGGTCTCTGGAAACACCATATATTTT CASSYSMAGVSGNTIYF
TRBJ2-7 13 - TRBV4-3 many TGCGCCAGCAGCCAACTCCTCTCCTACGAGCAGTACTTC CASSQLLSYEQYF
TRBJ2-5 15 - TRBV20-1 - TGCAGTGCTAGCTATACATTCTACCAACAAGAGACCCAGTACTTC CSASYTFYQQETQYF
TRBJ1-1 19 TRBD1 TRBV7-8 few TGTGCCAGCAGCTTAAGGGACAGGGACCAGATGGGAGTGGTCACTGAAGCTTTCTTT CASSLRDRDQMGVVTEAFF
TRBJ2-5 14 - TRBV21-1 few TGTGCCAGCAGGAAAGACAGTTTTCAAGAGACCCAGTACTTC CASRKDSFQETQYF
TRBJ1-1 12 - TRBV5-6 many TGTGCCAGCAGCTTCGGGGGGACTGAAGCTTTCTTT CASSFGGTEAFF
TRBJ2-5 15 TRBD2 TRBV12-3/TRBV12-4 many TGTGCCAGCAGTTACACAATTCTAGCGGGTGAGACCCAGTACTTC CASSYTILAGETQYF
TRBJ2-3 15 - TRBV4-2 - TGTGCCAGCAGCCAAGATAGGGGTTTAGAGGATACGCAGTATTTT CASSQDRGLEDTQYF
TRBJ2-5 11 - TRBV20-1 many TGCAGTGCCGAGCCCCAAGAGACCCAGTACTTC CSAEPQETQYF
TRBJ1-5 13 - TRBV4-2 many TGTGCCAGCAGCCAAACGCTTGGTCAGCCCCAGCATTTT CASSQTLGQPQHF
TRBJ2-5 16 - TRBV7-9 many TGTGCCAGCAGCGTCCTCCGCTTAACAGGGTTGGAGACCCAGTACTTC CASSVLRLTGLETQYF
TRBJ2-5 14 - TRBV4-1 many TGCGCCAGCAGCCAGGATCCATACCAAGAGACCCAGTACTTC CASSQDPYQETQYF
TRBJ2-1 16 - TRBV20-1 - TGCAGTGCTAGAGGTCAGCGTGGGGAGGCCTACAATGAGCAGTTCTTC CSARGQRGEAYNEQFF
TRBJ1-4 14 TRBD1 TRBV5-6 few TGTGCCAGCAGCGACGACAGGGGCAGTGAAAAACTGTTTTTT CASSDDRGSEKLFF
TRBJ2-2 13 TRBD1 TRBV11-2 many TGTGCCAGCAGCTCGACAGGGCCCGGGGAGCTGTTTTTT CASSSTGPGELFF
TRBJ1-2 12 - TRBV20-1 - TGCAGTGCTGGCAGGGGCGGGGGTGGCTACACCTTC CSAGRGGGGYTF
TRBJ1-4 13 - TRBV7-9 many TGTGCCAGCAGCTTACCACGAGAGGGAAAACTGTTTTTT CASSLPREGKLFF
TRBJ2-7 14 TRBD1 TRBV15 many TGTGCCACCAGCAGCGGGACAGGTCCCTACGAGCAGTACTTC CATSSGTGPYEQYF
TRBJ1-1 10 - TRBV7-9 many TGTGCCAGCAGGGAGGGGGAAGCTTTCTTT CASREGEAFF
TRBJ2-1 14 - TRBV12-3/TRBV12-4 - TGTGCCAGCAGTTCCTGGACAGCCAACAATGAGCAGTTCTTC CASSSWTANNEQFF
TRBJ2-5 13 - TRBV10-3 - TGTGCCACCAGACATATCAACCAAGAGACCCAGTACTTC CATRHINQETQYF
TRBJ2-5 17 TRBD2 TRBV4-3 - TGCGCCAGCAGCCAAGAGGTAGCGGGGGTAAGAGAAGAGACCCAGTACTTC CASSQEVAGVREETQYF
TRBJ2-7 13 TRBD1 TRBV20-1 many TGCAGTGCCTCGACAGGGGGCGTTTACGAGCAGTACTTC CSASTGGVYEQYF
TRBJ1-5 15 TRBD1 TRBV9 many TGTGCCAGCAGCGAGGGACAGAATAGCAATCAGCCCCAGCATTTT CASSEGQNSNQPQHF
TRBJ2-7 17 TRBD2 TRBV4-1 many TGCGCCAGCAGCCTCACGCCCCTAGCGGAATCAACCTACGAGCAGTACTTC CASSLTPLAESTYEQYF
TRBJ2-1 14 TRBD2 TRBV7-3 - TGTGCCAGCAGCTTAACGGTGCGGGGGGGCCCCCAGTTCTTC CASSLTVRGGPQFF
TRBJ2-2 14 TRBD1 TRBV29-1 many TGCAGCGTTGCCGGGACAGGGCACACCGGGGAGCTGTTTTTT CSVAGTGHTGELFF